Detailed here is one TCR beta chain. Its antigen remains unidentified. The data originate from a study of T cell responses to AZD1222 COVID-19 vaccine. Points from the study as a whole: The donors showed a predominance of white British ancestry and of females, with possible underestimation of clonal diversity. After two AZD1222 doses, spike-specific TCR breadth and depth rose versus day 0.

Clones were read by immunoSEQ multiplex PCR, and TCRdb kept only the in-frame ones, dropping some. The sample includes tens of thousands of clones, around three quarters of them seen just once. Germline CDR1 and CDR2: LGHNA and YNFKEQ. V shed 5 bases and J shed 1 base, with 11 bases lying between them. The CDR3 has 14 amino acids. This receptor was taken from an adult who received the AZD1222 COVID-19 vaccine. The source was peripheral blood, collected 28 days after the second AZD1222 dose. The genes are TRBV4-2 and TRBJ2-5; a possible D gene is TRBD2 (6 bases). The CDR3 coding sequence is TGTGCCAGCAGCGACCCGCGGGGCCAAGAGACCCAGTACTTC. Translating it yields CASSDPRGQETQYF.